The 18 T cell receptor beta chains in this list originate from one sample, sequenced in a study of T cells after posttransplantation cyclophosphamide. Repertoires were generated with immunoSEQ multiplex PCR, while TCRdb's copy carries only in-frame clones and drops some. The specimen has roughly 42,000 clones, none found just once. Sample: PBMCs. These receptors originate from a woman aged 45-60 years in good health and a related stem cell transplant donor.

This clone was detected only a few times. This chain connects TRBV28 to TRBJ1-5; 9 nucleotides agree with TRBD1. V lost 6 bases, J lost 3 bases, and 6 bases stayed unmatched. The CDR3 sequence is 15 residues long. In germline, CDR1 is MDHEN, CDR2 SYDVKM. The chain's CDR3 is CASRLTGGFNQPQHF. The CDR3 nucleotides read TGTGCCAGCAGACTGACAGGGGGGTTCAATCAGCCCCAGCATTTT.

This clone was counted ten times or more. The rearrangement links TRBV19 to TRBJ1-2, with D uncertain. This CDR3 region has 16 residues. CDR1 LNHDA and CDR2 SQIVND come from the germline V gene (reference sequence). V was clipped by 3 bases and J by 7 bases, with 21 bases between them. CDR3 sequence (DNA): TGTGCCAGTAGTATCGCGGGTCTCCGGATCTCGGGTGGCTACACCTTC. As protein: CASSIAGLRISGGYTF.

Ten or more counts support this clone. This chain uses TRBV10-3 with TRBJ2-2; 9 bases map to TRBD2. Germline lookup yields CDR1 ENHRY and CDR2 SYGVKD. The CDR3 covers 19 residues. Trimming took 4 bases from V and 3 from J; bases not matched to a gene: 15. The CDR3 bases are TGTGCCATCAGTGGCCTCCAAAGGGAGCGGGGGGCCTACACCGGGGAGCTGTTTTTT. Residues: CAISGLQRERGAYTGELFF.

This clone has a handful of counts. The chain couples TRBV13 to TRBJ2-3; 9 bases are a match to TRBD2. This CDR3 is built from 16 residues. Germline CDR1 is PRHDT and CDR2 is FYEKMQ (reference sequence). J was trimmed by 1 base and V by 3 bases; bases with no gene match: 5. CDR3 sequence reads: CASSFLPSGGTDTQYF. As DNA, the CDR3 is TGTGCCAGCAGCTTTTTACCTAGCGGGGGCACAGATACGCAGTATTTT.

CDR3 nucleotides: TGTGCCAGCAGCGTTCGGGGGGACTACCAAGAGACCCAGTACTTC. This sequence encodes CASSVRGDYQETQYF. This chain connects TRBV7-2 to TRBJ2-5; 7 bases are shared with TRBD2. There are 15 residues in the CDR3. With V trimmed by 5 bases and J by 0 bases, 6 bases remained unmatched. CDR1 and CDR2 from the germline V gene are SGHTA and FQGNSA.

The sample holds many counts of this clone. This sequence joins TRBV28 and TRBJ1-4; D is perhaps TRBD1 (5 bases). The length of the CDR3 is 16 residues. Looked up from germline, CDR1 is MDHEN and CDR2 is SYDVKM. V was pared by 4 bases and J by 0 bases, with 12 bases between. CDR3 nucleotide sequence: TGTGCCAGCAGTTCCTTAAAAGGGGCAACTAATGAAAAACTGTTTTTT. Its protein is CASSSLKGATNEKLFF.

This clone was counted at least ten times. The rearrangement links TRBV5-1 to TRBJ1-1; 10 nucleotides agree with TRBD1. Germline lookup yields CDR1 SGHRS and CDR2 YFSETQ. With V trimmed by 4 bases and J by 5 bases, 5 bases remained unmatched. The CDR3 has 14 amino acids. Written as DNA, the CDR3 is TGCGCCAGCAGCGGACAGGGGGGTGGAACTGAAGCTTTCTTT. Protein: CASSGQGGGTEAFF.

This clone appeared many times. This chain links TRBV10-2 with TRBJ1-6, with a tentative D call TRBD1 (5 bases). The CDR3 loop spans 16 amino acids. V lost 8 bases to trimming and J lost 0 bases, with 14 bases between them. Germline-derived CDR1 and CDR2 are WSHSY and SAAADI. CDR3 nucleotides: TGCGCCAGCTCTAGGGGCGGGAGCTCCTATAATTCACCCCTCCACTTT. This sequence encodes CASSRGGSSYNSPLHF.

This clone was detected many times. The V call is TRBV10-1, the J call TRBJ1-5, with no clear D. The length of the CDR3 is 18 residues. V was clipped by 0 bases and J by 2 bases, with 17 bases between them. The germline V gene encodes CDR1 WNHNN and CDR2 SYGVQD (reference sequence). CDR3 loop: CASSESWQTPPCNQPQHF. DNA of the CDR3: TGCGCCAGCAGTGAGTCCTGGCAGACTCCGCCCTGCAATCAGCCCCAGCATTTT.

This clone has ten or more counts. CDR3 DNA sequence: TGTGCCAGTAGTATAAGTCGAGGGAGATCATCGAATTCTAACTATGGCTACACCTTC. Its protein is CASSISRGRSSNSNYGYTF. The chain is built from TRBV19 and TRBJ1-2; D is undetermined. This CDR3 contains 19 residues. CDR1 LNHDA and CDR2 SQIVND come from the germline V gene (reference sequence). V gave up 2 bases and J gave up 0 bases, with 22 bases separating them.

Ten or more counts support this clone. The rearrangement joins TRBV7-2 to TRBJ1-1, with D hard to call. V gave up 6 bases and J gave up 6 bases, with 8 bases separating them. Germline V CDR1 and CDR2: SGHTA, FQGNSA. This CDR3 region has 11 residues. The chain's CDR3 is CASRLVAEAFF. The CDR3 DNA reads as TGTGCCAGCAGGCTAGTGGCTGAAGCTTTCTTT. The whole variable domain, remainder taken from reference TRBV7-2 and TRBJ1-1, is GAGVSQSPSNKVTEKGKDVELRCDPISGHTALYWYRQSLGQGLEFLIYFQGNSAPDKSGLPSDRFSAERTGGSVSTLTIQRTQQEDSAVYLCASRLVAEAFFGQGTRLTVV.

This clone was seen repeatedly, ten times or more. The chain employs TRBV7-9 and TRBJ2-4; possible D gene TRBD2, 6 bases. CDR1 and CDR2 from the germline V gene are SEHNR and FQNEAQ (reference sequence). The CDR3 runs to 14 residues. The V end was cut by 1 base, the J end by 8 bases, with 12 bases between. Here the CDR3 reads CASSLGQPGDIQYF. The CDR3 region has the DNA TGTGCCAGCAGCTTAGGCCAGCCGGGGGACATTCAGTACTTC.

The table lists this clone with many counts. The chain is built from TRBV6-1 and TRBJ1-1, with TRBD1 identical over 7 bases. The V and J ends lost 6 bases and 4 bases, in that order; junction bases with no gene match: 5. CDR1 MNHNS and CDR2 SASEGT come from the germline V gene. There are 13 residues in the CDR3. The CDR3 loop is CASRPTGSTEAFF. The CDR3 DNA follows: TGTGCCAGCAGACCGACAGGGAGCACTGAAGCTTTCTTT.

This sequence joins TRBV4-1 and TRBJ2-3, with D possibly being TRBD2 (6 bases). This CDR3 is built from 16 residues. Germline loops: CDR1 MGHRA, CDR2 YSYEKL. V was pared by 4 bases and J by 0 bases, with 14 bases between. The CDR3 DNA reads TGCGCCAGCAGCCCCCAAGCGGGCCTTAGCACAGATACGCAGTATTTT. Protein product: CASSPQAGLSTDTQYF.

This clone showed up many times. The rearrangement links TRBV5-4 to TRBJ1-3; no clear D gene. The CDR3 totals 15 residues. The V gene's germline CDR1 is SGHNT and CDR2 YYREEE (reference sequence). Trimming left V 5 bases short and J 0 bases short, with 12 bases between. CDR3 region: CASRPPGDSGNTIYF. The CDR3 region has the DNA TGTGCCAGCAGGCCCCCCGGGGACTCTGGAAACACCATATATTTT.

This sequence joins TRBV2 and TRBJ2-2, with unresolved D. Germline V gene sequence: CDR1 SNHLY, CDR2 FYNNEI. The V end lost 7 bases, the J end lost 1 base, and 13 bases lay between the germline ends. The CDR3 has 15 amino acids. CDR3 bases: TGTGCCAGCACCCGCCTAGTCGAGAACACCGGGGAGCTGTTTTTT. Translation: CASTRLVENTGELFF.

In this sample, this clone turned up many times. This chain joins TRBV10-3 and TRBJ2-3; 10 bases line up with TRBD1. From germline, CDR1 is ENHRY and CDR2 SYGVKD. The CDR3 loop spans 14 amino acids. J was trimmed by 4 bases and V by 6 bases; bases with no gene match: 4. The CDR3 DNA reads as TGTGCCATCAGGGCTGGACAGGGGGCAGATACGCAGTATTTT. Translated, it gives CAIRAGQGADTQYF.

This clone was counted ten times or more. The J gene is TRBJ2-7, the V gene TRBV19; 9 positions agree with TRBD1. This CDR3 has 15 residues. The germline V gene has CDR1 LNHDA and CDR2 SQIVND (reference sequence). Trimming cost V 4 bases and J 2 bases; bases outside gene matches: 6. The CDR3 DNA reads as TGTGCCAGTAGTACCGCCGGGACAGGGCCCTACGAGCAGTACTTC. Its protein is CASSTAGTGPYEQYF.